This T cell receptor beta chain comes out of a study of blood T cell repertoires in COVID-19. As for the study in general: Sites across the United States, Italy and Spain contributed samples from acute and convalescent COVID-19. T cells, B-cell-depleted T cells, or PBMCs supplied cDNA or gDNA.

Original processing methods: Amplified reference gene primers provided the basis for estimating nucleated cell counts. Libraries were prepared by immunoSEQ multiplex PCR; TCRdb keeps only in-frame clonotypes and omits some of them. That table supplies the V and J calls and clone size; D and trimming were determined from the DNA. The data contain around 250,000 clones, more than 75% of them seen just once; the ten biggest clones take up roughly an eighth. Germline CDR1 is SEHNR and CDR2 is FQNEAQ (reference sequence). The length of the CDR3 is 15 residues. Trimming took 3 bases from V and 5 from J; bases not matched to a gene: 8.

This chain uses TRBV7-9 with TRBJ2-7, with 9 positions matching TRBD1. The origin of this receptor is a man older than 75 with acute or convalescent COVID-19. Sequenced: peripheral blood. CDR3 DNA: TGTGCCAGCAGCTTCCTCGGGACAGGGAGGCACGAGCAGTACTTC. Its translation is CASSFLGTGRHEQYF. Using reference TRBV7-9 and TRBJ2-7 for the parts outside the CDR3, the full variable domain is DTGVSQNPRHKITKRGQNVTFRCDPISEHNRLYWYRQTLGQGPEFLTYFQNEAQLEKSRLLSDRFSAERPKGSFSTLEIQRTEQGDSAMYLCASSFLGTGRHEQYFGPGTRLTVT.